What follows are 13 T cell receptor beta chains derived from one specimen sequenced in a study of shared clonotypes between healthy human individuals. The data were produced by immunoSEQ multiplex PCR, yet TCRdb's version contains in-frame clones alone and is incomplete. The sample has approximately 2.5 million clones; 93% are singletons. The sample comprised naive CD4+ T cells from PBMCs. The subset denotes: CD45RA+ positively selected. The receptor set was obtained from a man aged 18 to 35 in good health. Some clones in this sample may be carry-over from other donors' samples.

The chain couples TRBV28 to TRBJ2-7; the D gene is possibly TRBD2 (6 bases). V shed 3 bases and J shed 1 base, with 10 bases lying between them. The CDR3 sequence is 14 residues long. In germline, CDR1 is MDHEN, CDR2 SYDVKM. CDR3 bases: TGTGCCAGCAGTTTTCGGGGGAGGTCCTACGAGCAGTACTTC. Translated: CASSFRGRSYEQYF.

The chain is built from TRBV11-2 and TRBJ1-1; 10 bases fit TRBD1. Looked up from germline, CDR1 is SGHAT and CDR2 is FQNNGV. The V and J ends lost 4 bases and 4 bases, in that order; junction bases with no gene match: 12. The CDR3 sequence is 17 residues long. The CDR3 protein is CASSSPSNGQGGTEAFF. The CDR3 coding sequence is TGTGCCAGCAGCTCTCCATCAAATGGACAGGGGGGCACTGAAGCTTTCTTT.

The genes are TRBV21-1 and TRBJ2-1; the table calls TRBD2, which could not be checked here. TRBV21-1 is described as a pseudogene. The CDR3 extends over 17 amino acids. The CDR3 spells CASSKRLAGVTYNEQFF. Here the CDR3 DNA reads TGTGCCAGCAGCAAGAGGTTAGCGGGAGTGACCTACAATGAGCAGTTCTTC.

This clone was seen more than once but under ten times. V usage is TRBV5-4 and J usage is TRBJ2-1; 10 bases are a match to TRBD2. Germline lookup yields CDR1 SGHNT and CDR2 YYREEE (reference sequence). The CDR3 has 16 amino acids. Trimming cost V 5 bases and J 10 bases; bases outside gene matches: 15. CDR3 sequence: CASSPSGRALQREQFF. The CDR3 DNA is TGTGCCAGCAGTCCCAGCGGGAGGGCCCTCCAACGGGAGCAGTTCTTC.

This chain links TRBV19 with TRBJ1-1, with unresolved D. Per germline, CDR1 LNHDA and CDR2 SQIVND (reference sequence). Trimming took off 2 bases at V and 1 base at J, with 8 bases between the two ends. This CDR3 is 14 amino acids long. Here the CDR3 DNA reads TGTGCCAGTAGTATACTGGGCAGGAACACTGAAGCTTTCTTT. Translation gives CASSILGRNTEAFF.

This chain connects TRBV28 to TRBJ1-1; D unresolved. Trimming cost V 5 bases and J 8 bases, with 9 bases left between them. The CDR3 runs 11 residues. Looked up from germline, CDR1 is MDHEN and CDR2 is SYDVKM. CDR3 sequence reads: CASSGSPEAFF. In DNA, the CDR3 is TGTGCCAGCAGTGGCAGCCCAGAAGCTTTCTTT.

The CDR3 DNA is TGCGCCAGCAGAGCTGGGACTAGCGGGAGGACCTACGAGCAGTACTTC. As protein: CASRAGTSGRTYEQYF. The chain couples TRBV5-1 to TRBJ2-7; 15 bases line up with TRBD2. The CDR3 contains 16 residues. V shed 5 bases, J shed 2 bases, and the junction held 5 bases outside the gene matches. Looked up from germline, CDR1 is SGHRS and CDR2 is YFSETQ. The complete variable domain, with remaining parts taken from reference TRBV5-1 and TRBJ2-7, reads KAGVTQTPRYLIKTRGQQVTLSCSPISGHRSVSWYQQTPGQGLQFLFEYFSETQRNKGNFPGRFSGRQFSNSRSEMNVSTLELGDSALYLCASRAGTSGRTYEQYFGPGTRLTVT.

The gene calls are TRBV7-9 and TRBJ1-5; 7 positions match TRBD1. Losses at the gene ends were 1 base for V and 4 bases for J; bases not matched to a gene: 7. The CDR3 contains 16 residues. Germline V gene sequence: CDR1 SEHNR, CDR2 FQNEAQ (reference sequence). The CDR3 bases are TGTGCCAGCAGCTTAGGGACAGGCAACTATAATCAGCCCCAGCATTTT. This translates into CASSLGTGNYNQPQHF.

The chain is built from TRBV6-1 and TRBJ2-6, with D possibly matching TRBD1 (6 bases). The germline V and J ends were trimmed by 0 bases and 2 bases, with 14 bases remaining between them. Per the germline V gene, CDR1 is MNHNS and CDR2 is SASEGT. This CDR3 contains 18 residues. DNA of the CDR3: TGTGCCAGCAGTGAAGCTTCCCCAGGGGCTGCTGGGGCCAACGTCCTGACTTTC. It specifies CASSEASPGAAGANVLTF.

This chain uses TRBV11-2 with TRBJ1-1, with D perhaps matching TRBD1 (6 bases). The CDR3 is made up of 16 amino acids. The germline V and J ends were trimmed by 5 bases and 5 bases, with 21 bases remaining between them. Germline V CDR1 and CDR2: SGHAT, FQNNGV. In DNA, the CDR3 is TGTGCCAGCAGCCCCCTGGAGGCGGGGGCGCGTACTGAAGCTTTCTTT. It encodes CASSPLEAGARTEAFF. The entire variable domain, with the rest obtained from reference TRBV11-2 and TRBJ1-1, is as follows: EAGVAQSPRYKIIEKRQSVAFWCNPISGHATLYWYQQILGQGPKLLIQFQNNGVVDDSQLPKDRFSAERLKGVDSTLKIQPAKLEDSAVYLCASSPLEAGARTEAFFGQGTRLTVV.

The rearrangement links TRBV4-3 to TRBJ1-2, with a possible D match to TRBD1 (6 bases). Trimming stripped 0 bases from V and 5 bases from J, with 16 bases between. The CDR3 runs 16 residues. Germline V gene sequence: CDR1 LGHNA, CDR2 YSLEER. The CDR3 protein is CASSQDWSQGGYGYTF. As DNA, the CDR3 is TGCGCCAGCAGCCAAGATTGGTCACAGGGAGGGTATGGCTACACCTTC.

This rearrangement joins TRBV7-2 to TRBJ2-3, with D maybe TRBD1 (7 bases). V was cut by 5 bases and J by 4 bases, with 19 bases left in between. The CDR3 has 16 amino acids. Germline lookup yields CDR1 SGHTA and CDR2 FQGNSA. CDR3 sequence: CASSLTLTGEADTQYF. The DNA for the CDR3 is TGTGCCAGCAGCCTCACCCTCACAGGGGAGGCAGATACGCAGTATTTT.

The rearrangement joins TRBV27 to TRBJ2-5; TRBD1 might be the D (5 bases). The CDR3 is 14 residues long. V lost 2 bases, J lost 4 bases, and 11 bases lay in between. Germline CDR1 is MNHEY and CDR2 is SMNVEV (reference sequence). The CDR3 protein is CASSLQGRGETQYF. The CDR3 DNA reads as TGTGCCAGCAGTTTACAGGGTAGAGGAGAGACCCAGTACTTC.